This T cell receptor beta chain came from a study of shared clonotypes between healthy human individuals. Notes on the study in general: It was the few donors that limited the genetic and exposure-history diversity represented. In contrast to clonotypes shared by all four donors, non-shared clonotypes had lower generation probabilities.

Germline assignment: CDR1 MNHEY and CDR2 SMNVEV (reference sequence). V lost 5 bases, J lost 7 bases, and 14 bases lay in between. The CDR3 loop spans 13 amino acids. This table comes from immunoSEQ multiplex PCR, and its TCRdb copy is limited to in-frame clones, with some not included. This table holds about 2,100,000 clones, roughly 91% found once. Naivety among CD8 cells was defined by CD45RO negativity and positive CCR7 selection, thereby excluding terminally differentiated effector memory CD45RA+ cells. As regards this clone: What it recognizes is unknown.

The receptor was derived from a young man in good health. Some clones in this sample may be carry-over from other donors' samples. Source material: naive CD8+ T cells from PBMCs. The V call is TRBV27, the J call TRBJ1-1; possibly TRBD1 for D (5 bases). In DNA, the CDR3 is TGTGCCAGCAGTACACTGGGGCGGGGTGAAGCTTTCTTT. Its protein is CASSTLGRGEAFF.